This entry is about one T cell receptor beta chain. The antigen is not known. This sample is part of a study of a mutant IDH1 vaccine in newly diagnosed glioma. Study background: Administration of eight vaccinations to patients took place in weeks 1, 3, 5, 7, 11, 15, 19, 23. Patients' prior therapy spanned radiotherapy, temozolomide, or both; most underwent both.

General observations from the study: Patients mounted vaccine-induced immune responses in 93.3% of cases.

The CDR3 is 16 residues long. Germline-derived CDR1 and CDR2 are SGHDN and FVKESK. V dropped 0 bases and J dropped 1 base, with 10 bases sitting between them. Generated by immunoSEQ multiplex PCR, the TCRdb table keeps only in-frame clones and is missing some. Counted here are tens of thousands of clones, 84% occurring once; the ten biggest clones make up about 8.2%. Time point defined: week 11, during vaccination. Every single dose of the vaccine, 300 ug of mutant IDH1 20-mer peptide, came with topical imiquimod. The receptor comes from a woman in her 50s with glioma. This chain connects TRBV14 to TRBJ1-3; tentatively, D is TRBD1 (5 bases). The specimen was PBMCs, collected from a glioma patient whose treatment included an IDH1 peptide vaccine. The CDR3 coding sequence is TGTGCCAGCAGCCAAGAGCGATCAGGGTCTGGAAACACCATATATTTT. Translating it yields CASSQERSGSGNTIYF.